The rows below give T cell receptor beta chains drawn from one sample of a study of T cells in Graves' hyperthyroidism and ophthalmopathy. One entry per CDR3 protein results from TCRdb running MiXCR on the multiplex PCR reads. The sample yields about 640,000 distinct CDR3 sequences, less than 25% seen once. Sequenced material: blood. The receptor source for this set is a man younger than 40 with Graves' ophthalmopathy. Both conserved end residues are part of each CDR3. The D gene is left open where the match is weak. Only some rows state a clone size, as once, few, many or a class for expanded clones.

j_gene: TRBJ1-1; v_gene: TRBV19; d_gene: TRBD1; abundance: once; CDR3nt: TGTGCCAGTAGTATAATGGGACAGGGAAACACTGAAGCTTTCTTT; CDR3aa: CASSIMGQGNTEAFF
j_gene: TRBJ1-1; v_gene: TRBV6-1; d_gene: NA; abundance: NA; CDR3nt: TGTGCCATTGATGGGAACACTGAAGCTTTCTTT; CDR3aa: CAIDGNTEAFF
j_gene: TRBJ1-1; v_gene: TRBV27; d_gene: TRBD1; abundance: few; CDR3nt: TGTGCCAGCACCCTTACAGGGGGCCCCTGGGACACTGAAGCTTTCTTT; CDR3aa: CASTLTGGPWDTEAFF
j_gene: TRBJ2-1; v_gene: TRBV3-1; d_gene: TRBD1; abundance: many; CDR3nt: TGTGCCAGCAGCCAAGAGACAGGGTATGAGCAGTTCTTC; CDR3aa: CASSQETGYEQFF
j_gene: TRBJ2-1; v_gene: TRBV18; d_gene: TRBD2; abundance: many; CDR3nt: TGTGCCAGCTCATCACGACTAGCGGGAACCTACAATGAGCAGTTCTTC; CDR3aa: CASSSRLAGTYNEQFF
j_gene: TRBJ2-5; v_gene: TRBV13; d_gene: TRBD1; abundance: NA; CDR3nt: TGTGCCAGCAGCCAAACAGGGGGCGAGGGACCTAGACTAAGCCAAGAGACCCAGTACTTC; CDR3aa: CASSQTGGEGPRLSQETQYF
j_gene: TRBJ1-2; v_gene: TRBV19; d_gene: NA; abundance: NA; CDR3nt: TGTGCCAGTCGCCGCCTGACGGGAGGTTATGGCTACACCTTC; CDR3aa: CASRRLTGGYGYTF
j_gene: TRBJ1-5; v_gene: TRBV10-3; d_gene: NA; abundance: NA; CDR3nt: TGTGCCATCAGTGAGTTGAACAGGGTCGGAAATCAGCCCCAGCATTTT; CDR3aa: CAISELNRVGNQPQHF
j_gene: TRBJ1-1; v_gene: TRBV19; d_gene: NA; abundance: NA; CDR3nt: TGTGCCAGCAGCATTGATCTTAACACTGAAGCTTTCTTT; CDR3aa: CASSIDLNTEAFF
j_gene: TRBJ2-1; v_gene: TRBV7-2; d_gene: NA; abundance: many; CDR3nt: TGTGCCAGCAGCTTGTACGACAATGAGCAGTTCTTC; CDR3aa: CASSLYDNEQFF
j_gene: TRBJ2-3; v_gene: TRBV4-1; d_gene: NA; abundance: few; CDR3nt: TGCGCCAGCAGCCAATCTAGCGCCACAGATACGCAGTATTTT; CDR3aa: CASSQSSATDTQYF
j_gene: TRBJ2-1; v_gene: TRBV6-2/TRBV6-3; d_gene: TRBD2; abundance: NA; CDR3nt: TGTGCCAGCGGGGTGCAGCGGGAATACAATGAGCAGTTCTTC; CDR3aa: CASGVQREYNEQFF
j_gene: TRBJ2-5; v_gene: TRBV5-1; d_gene: NA; abundance: NA; CDR3nt: TGCGCCAGCAGCCTAGCCCGCCGGGGACGGGGAAAAGAGACCCAGTACTTC; CDR3aa: CASSLARRGRGKETQYF
j_gene: TRBJ2-5; v_gene: TRBV5-1; d_gene: NA; abundance: many; CDR3nt: TGCGCCAGCAGCCAAAATCCAAGCGAGGGAGAGACCCAGTACTTC; CDR3aa: CASSQNPSEGETQYF
j_gene: TRBJ2-5; v_gene: TRBV6-1; d_gene: NA; abundance: few; CDR3nt: TGTGCCAGTAGTCTACGGGGGTCGCGACTAGGAGAGACCCAGTACTTC; CDR3aa: CASSLRGSRLGETQYF
j_gene: TRBJ2-7; v_gene: TRBV5-4; d_gene: NA; abundance: NA; CDR3nt: TGTGCCAGCAGCTTGGAGGTCTATCCGGGCGAGCAGTACTTC; CDR3aa: CASSLEVYPGEQYF
j_gene: TRBJ2-7; v_gene: TRBV7-2; d_gene: NA; abundance: NA; CDR3nt: TGTGCCAGCACCCTTGGGGCCTACGAGCAGTACTTC; CDR3aa: CASTLGAYEQYF
j_gene: TRBJ2-5; v_gene: TRBV24-1; d_gene: TRBD1; abundance: NA; CDR3nt: TGTGCCACCAGTGATCCCGAGGGACAGGGAGAGGAGACCCAGTACTTC; CDR3aa: CATSDPEGQGEETQYF
j_gene: TRBJ2-5; v_gene: TRBV6-1; d_gene: NA; abundance: NA; CDR3nt: TGTGCCAGCAGTTCTACTAGGACTTTCGAGAGGGAGACCCAGTACTTC; CDR3aa: CASSSTRTFERETQYF
j_gene: TRBJ2-3; v_gene: TRBV6-1; d_gene: TRBD2; abundance: few; CDR3nt: TGTGCCAGCAGACTACGACTAGCGGGAAGCACAGATACGCAGTATTTT; CDR3aa: CASRLRLAGSTDTQYF
j_gene: TRBJ2-5; v_gene: TRBV4-3; d_gene: NA; abundance: once; CDR3nt: TGCGCCAGCAGCCAAGAAGGTGCGGGTGGGAAAGAGACCCAGTACTTC; CDR3aa: CASSQEGAGGKETQYF
j_gene: TRBJ1-2; v_gene: TRBV5-1; d_gene: TRBD1; abundance: NA; CDR3nt: TGCGCCAGCAGCTTTGGGCAGGGGGCGCTTGGCTATGGCTACACCTTC; CDR3aa: CASSFGQGALGYGYTF
j_gene: TRBJ2-2; v_gene: TRBV13; d_gene: NA; abundance: few; CDR3nt: TGTGCCAGCAGCTTAATGTGGGGGAACACCGGGGAGCTGTTTTTT; CDR3aa: CASSLMWGNTGELFF
j_gene: TRBJ2-7; v_gene: TRBV2; d_gene: TRBD2; abundance: NA; CDR3nt: TGTGCCAGCAGGGCGACCCGGACTAGCGGGGCCTACGAGCAGTACTTC; CDR3aa: CASRATRTSGAYEQYF
j_gene: TRBJ1-6; v_gene: TRBV11-2; d_gene: NA; abundance: NA; CDR3nt: TGTGCCAGCAGGACTGTTAAGTGGGGCCATGGTTCACCCCTCCACTTT; CDR3aa: CASRTVKWGHGSPLHF
j_gene: TRBJ2-5; v_gene: TRBV5-6; d_gene: TRBD2; abundance: NA; CDR3nt: TGTGCCAGCAGCTTCGTTGCGGGACTAGCGGGAGGGGGAGAGACCCAGTACTTC; CDR3aa: CASSFVAGLAGGGETQYF
j_gene: TRBJ1-5; v_gene: TRBV6-2/TRBV6-3; d_gene: TRBD1; abundance: NA; CDR3nt: TGTGCCAGCGCAGGGGGCACCCATCAGCCCCAGCATTTT; CDR3aa: CASAGGTHQPQHF
j_gene: TRBJ2-1; v_gene: TRBV5-1; d_gene: NA; abundance: NA; CDR3nt: TGCACCAGCAGCTTGGGATCAGAGCAGTTCTTC; CDR3aa: CTSSLGSEQFF
j_gene: TRBJ1-5; v_gene: TRBV19; d_gene: TRBD1; abundance: NA; CDR3nt: TGTGCCAGTAGTATGTTGGGGGGACAGGGGGCGTTTCAGCCCCAGCATTTT; CDR3aa: CASSMLGGQGAFQPQHF
j_gene: TRBJ2-3; v_gene: TRBV7-9; d_gene: TRBD1; abundance: few; CDR3nt: TGTGCCAGCAGCTGGGACAGAAGCACAGATACGCAGTATTTT; CDR3aa: CASSWDRSTDTQYF
j_gene: TRBJ1-5; v_gene: TRBV4-1; d_gene: TRBD1; abundance: NA; CDR3nt: TGCGCCAGCAGACTGGCGAGGGACAGACACAATCAGCCCCAGCATTTT; CDR3aa: CASRLARDRHNQPQHF
j_gene: TRBJ1-6; v_gene: TRBV7-2; d_gene: NA; abundance: NA; CDR3nt: TGTGCCAGCAGCTTAGACGGGGCAGCCTATTCACCCCTCCACTTT; CDR3aa: CASSLDGAAYSPLHF
j_gene: TRBJ2-7; v_gene: TRBV6-1; d_gene: NA; abundance: few; CDR3nt: TGTGCCAGCAGTGATATCCTAGCGTCGAGCCACGAGCAGTACTTC; CDR3aa: CASSDILASSHEQYF
j_gene: TRBJ2-5; v_gene: TRBV28; d_gene: NA; abundance: many; CDR3nt: TGTGCCAGCAGAGGGGTCCAAGAGACCCAGTACTTC; CDR3aa: CASRGVQETQYF
j_gene: TRBJ2-5; v_gene: TRBV18; d_gene: NA; abundance: few; CDR3nt: TGTGCCAGCTCACCTGGTGTCGGGGAGGCCCAGTACTTC; CDR3aa: CASSPGVGEAQYF
j_gene: TRBJ1-2; v_gene: TRBV29-1; d_gene: TRBD1; abundance: NA; CDR3nt: TGCAGCGTCGCCCCGAGCTTGACAGGGGAAGGCTACACCTTC; CDR3aa: CSVAPSLTGEGYTF
j_gene: TRBJ1-1; v_gene: TRBV7-2; d_gene: NA; abundance: NA; CDR3nt: TGTGCCAGCAGCTTATATGAGGGGCGCTTCACTGAAGCTTTCTTT; CDR3aa: CASSLYEGRFTEAFF
j_gene: TRBJ2-3; v_gene: TRBV7-2; d_gene: NA; abundance: NA; CDR3nt: TGTGCCAGCAGCATGTGGGGGGCGGGAGAGAGCACAGATACGCAGTATTTT; CDR3aa: CASSMWGAGESTDTQYF